The 25 T cell receptor beta chains below come from one sample, sequenced in a study of T cell changes during pregnancy in multiple sclerosis. Sequencing used immunoSEQ multiplex PCR; TCRdb keeps in-frame clones, though not all of them. The data show 50,000 to 75,000 clones, roughly 91% seen once. The material was peripheral blood, obtained after pregnancy. These receptors all stem from a female donor in good health, enrolled as a control in a pregnancy study.

V and J are TRBV7-9 and TRBJ1-2, with TRBD1 as a possible D gene (5 bases). V dropped 1 base and J dropped 2 bases, with 8 bases sitting between them. CDR1 is SEHNR and CDR2 is FQNEAQ in the germline V gene (reference sequence). This CDR3 spans 14 amino acids. CDR3 coding DNA: TGTGCCAGCAGCTTAGAGACAGAGAACTATGGCTACACCTTC. Its protein product is CASSLETENYGYTF.

The chain is built from TRBV4-2 and TRBJ2-1; TRBD2 matches 7 bases. The V gene end was trimmed by 5 bases and the J gene end by 0 bases; junction bases not matched to a gene: 7. This CDR3 has 16 amino acids. The germline CDR1 and CDR2 sequences are LGHNA and YNFKEQ. The CDR3, as DNA: TGTGCCAGCAGCACTGTGGGGGGGAGCTCCTACAATGAGCAGTTCTTC. Its protein is CASSTVGGSSYNEQFF.

The chain's CDR3 is CASSFPRQSHEQYF. CDR3 DNA sequence: TGTGCCAGCAGCTTCCCCCGACAGTCCCACGAGCAGTACTTC. The chain couples TRBV11-3 to TRBJ2-7; D is possibly TRBD1 (5 bases). The CDR3 contains 14 residues. The germline CDR1 and CDR2 sequences are SGHNT and YENEEA. The V and J ends lost 3 bases and 5 bases respectively, with 14 bases between them. Variable domain in full (rest from reference TRBV11-3 and TRBJ2-7): EAGVVQSPRYKIIEKKQPVAFWCNPISGHNTLYWYLQNLGQGPELLIRYENEEAVDDSQLPKDRFSAERLKGVDSTLKIQPAELGDSAVYLCASSFPRQSHEQYFGPGTRLTVT.

This chain uses TRBV6-6 with TRBJ2-1, with D perhaps TRBD2 (6 bases). Germline V gene data show CDR1 as MNHNY and CDR2 as SVGAGI (reference sequence). CDR3 length equals 16 residues. V shed 3 bases and J shed 2 bases, with 14 bases lying between them. The CDR3 DNA sequence: TGTGCCAGCAGTTATCCCGGGGGAGCAACCTACAATGAGCAGTTCTTC. Protein product: CASSYPGGATYNEQFF.

The chain carries TRBV18 and TRBJ1-1, with D possibly TRBD1 on 5 matching bases. There are 14 residues in the CDR3. CDR1 and CDR2 from the germline V gene are KGHSH and LQKENI. V lost 0 bases and J 7 bases, leaving 12 bases between the germline ends. The CDR3 DNA reads as TGTGCCAGCTCACCACCAGGGGCGCAGATTGAAGCTTTCTTT. As protein: CASSPPGAQIEAFF.

The rearrangement uses TRBV10-3 and TRBJ1-2; D unclear. There are 14 residues in the CDR3. Germline-derived CDR1 and CDR2 are ENHRY and SYGVKD. Trimming cost V 0 bases and J 0 bases, with 5 bases left between them. The CDR3, as DNA: TGTGCCATCAGTGAGTCCGGAGCTAACTATGGCTACACCTTC. Its translation is CAISESGANYGYTF.

The chain couples TRBV6-5 to TRBJ2-7; D not certain. The CDR3 runs to 16 residues. V gave up 0 bases and J gave up 3 bases, with 15 bases separating them. Germline CDR1 and CDR2: MNHEY and SVGAGI. The CDR3 reads CASSYSMAGSLYEQYF. CDR3 DNA sequence: TGTGCCAGCAGTTACTCCATGGCCGGTAGCCTCTACGAGCAGTACTTC.

The chain combines TRBV6-4 with TRBJ2-2; D possibly corresponds to TRBD2 (7 bases). Trimming shortened V by 4 bases and J by 0 bases, and 12 bases separated the two germline ends. Germline lookup yields CDR1 MRHNA and CDR2 SNTAGT. The CDR3 consists of 16 residues. The CDR3 DNA is TGTGCCAGCAGTGCCGGGGGGCATACGAACACCGGGGAGCTGTTTTTT. Residues: CASSAGGHTNTGELFF.

The J gene is TRBJ2-3, the V gene TRBV6-5, with a weak D call TRBD2 (5 bases). Germline CDR1 and CDR2: MNHEY and SVGAGI. CDR3 length: 12 amino acids. Trimming pared 6 bases from V and 5 bases from J, leaving 9 bases between. The CDR3 region is CASSPGIDTQYF. CDR3 bases: TGTGCCAGCAGCCCCGGGATAGATACGCAGTATTTT.

The chain couples TRBV6-6 to TRBJ1-3; 7 positions match TRBD1. The trim removed 7 bases at V and 4 bases at J, leaving 7 bases unmatched. The germline V gene encodes CDR1 MNHNY and CDR2 SVGAGI (reference sequence). This CDR3 has 14 residues. CDR3 protein: CASTLTGSGNTIYF. CDR3 DNA sequence: TGTGCCAGCACCTTGACAGGGTCAGGAAACACCATATATTTT.

The V call is TRBV7-2, the J call TRBJ1-5; no clear D gene. CDR1 is SGHTA and CDR2 is FQGNSA in the germline V gene. Trimming cost V 5 bases and J 0 bases, with 5 bases left between them. This CDR3 spans 13 amino acids. CDR3 region: CASSTYSNQPQHF. CDR3 nucleotide sequence: TGTGCCAGCAGCACTTATAGCAATCAGCCCCAGCATTTT.

The chain combines TRBV6-5 with TRBJ2-7, with 7 bases lining up with TRBD1. The J segment lost 2 bases and the V segment lost 6 bases, leaving 7 bases of the junction unmatched. The CDR3 extends over 14 amino acids. The germline gives CDR1 MNHEY, CDR2 SVGAGI. The CDR3 region has the DNA TGTGCCAGCAGCCAACAGGGGACGGCCTACGAGCAGTACTTC. Encoded protein: CASSQQGTAYEQYF.

The chain recombines TRBV6-6 with TRBJ2-5, with 7 bases that match TRBD1. V shed 2 bases and J 5 bases; nucleotides not matched to a gene: 11. This CDR3 contains 16 residues. From germline, CDR1 is MNHNY and CDR2 SVGAGI (reference sequence). The CDR3 nucleotides are TGTGCCAGCAGTTACGGCGCTACAGGGGCCGGGGAGACCCAGTACTTC. This sequence encodes CASSYGATGAGETQYF.

This clone was seen only once. The chain couples TRBV4-3 to TRBJ1-1, with a tentative D call TRBD1 (6 bases). CDR3 size: 15 residues. Trimming pared 3 bases from V and 5 bases from J, leaving 16 bases between. Looked up from germline, CDR1 is LGHNA and CDR2 is YSLEER. This CDR3 is CASSQITITGTEAFF. Written as DNA, the CDR3 is TGCGCCAGCAGCCAGATTACCATAACAGGGACTGAAGCTTTCTTT.

The chain joins TRBV30 to TRBJ1-1, with 9 bases lining up with TRBD1. J was trimmed by 5 bases and V by 5 bases; bases with no gene match: 6. Germline assignment: CDR1 GTSNPN and CDR2 SVGIG (reference sequence). This CDR3 spans 13 amino acids. CDR3 residues: CAWDRQGETEAFF. DNA for the CDR3: TGTGCCTGGGACCGACAGGGGGAGACTGAAGCTTTCTTT.

The J gene is TRBJ1-1, the V gene TRBV6-1; TRBD1 might be the D (5 bases). Germline values: CDR1 MNHNS, CDR2 SASEGT. Trimming pared 5 bases from V and 4 bases from J, leaving 17 bases between. The CDR3 spans 15 residues. CDR3 DNA: TGTGCCAGCAGTTCTACGACAGCGACGGGCACTGAAGCTTTCTTT. This sequence encodes CASSSTTATGTEAFF.

This CDR3 is CASSSEWTGDQPQHF. The CDR3 DNA reads TGTGCCAGCAGCAGCGAGTGGACAGGGGATCAGCCCCAGCATTTT. The V call is TRBV6-1, the J call TRBJ1-5; 9 nucleotides align to TRBD1. The CDR3 has 15 amino acids. The trim removed 6 bases at V and 5 bases at J, leaving 8 bases unmatched. CDR1 MNHNS and CDR2 SASEGT come from the germline V gene.

The chain combines TRBV6-6 with TRBJ2-7, with D possibly TRBD1 on 6 matching bases. The germline V gene encodes CDR1 MNHNY and CDR2 SVGAGI (reference sequence). CDR3 size: 15 residues. The V end was cut by 3 bases, the J end by 5 bases, with 17 bases between. The CDR3 region is CASSYFLGGSDEQYF. For the CDR3, the DNA is TGTGCCAGCAGTTATTTTTTAGGGGGTTCCGACGAGCAGTACTTC.

This clone is labeled as medium-sized. V and J are TRBV6-6 and TRBJ1-1; 11 bases fit TRBD1. There are 14 residues in the CDR3. Germline V gene lookup returns CDR1 MNHNY and CDR2 SVGAGI (reference sequence). V lost 5 bases and J lost 5; bases outside the gene matches: 4. The CDR3 DNA reads as TGTGCCAGCAGTGAGGGACAGGGGGGTACTGAAGCTTTCTTT. Its protein product is CASSEGQGGTEAFF.

The sample holds one count of this clone. V is TRBV2 and J is TRBJ1-1; D remains unclear. The CDR3 has 18 amino acids. CDR1 and CDR2 (germline): SNHLY, FYNNEI. V shed 1 base and J shed 0 bases, with 18 bases lying between them. The CDR3, as DNA: TGTGCCAGCAGTGAAGTCCTAGACCGTGAGGGAATGAACACTGAAGCTTTCTTT. It codes for CASSEVLDREGMNTEAFF.

This chain connects TRBV2 to TRBJ2-7, with 9 bases matching TRBD1. The CDR3 spans 12 residues. J was trimmed by 2 bases and V by 8 bases; bases with no gene match: 1. CDR1 and CDR2 from the germline V gene are SNHLY and FYNNEI. CDR3 bases: TGTGCCAGCTGGGACAGGGCCTACGAGCAGTACTTC. Protein product: CASWDRAYEQYF.

The V and J genes are TRBV7-8 and TRBJ1-2; 7 nucleotides line up with TRBD1. V lost 5 bases to trimming and J lost 4 bases; unmatched junction nucleotides: 10. The length of the CDR3 is 15 residues. The germline V gene encodes CDR1 SGHVS and CDR2 FQNEAQ. The CDR3 sequence: CASSTRQGNGYGYTF. CDR3 in DNA: TGTGCCAGCAGCACGAGACAGGGAAATGGCTATGGCTACACCTTC.

Here the CDR3 reads CASSQAFLQQFF. In nucleotides, the CDR3 is TGTGCCAGCAGCCAAGCCTTTCTTCAGCAGTTCTTC. V is TRBV14 and J is TRBJ2-1, with D unresolved. The CDR3 is made up of 12 amino acids. The V end lost 1 base, the J end lost 11 bases, and 9 bases lay between the germline ends. Germline V gives CDR1 SGHDN, CDR2 FVKESK. The entire variable domain, with the rest obtained from reference TRBV14 and TRBJ2-1, is as follows: EAGVTQFPSHSVIEKGQTVTLRCDPISGHDNLYWYRRVMGKEIKFLLHFVKESKQDESGMPNNRFLAERTGGTYSTLKVQPAELEDSGVYFCASSQAFLQQFFGPGTRLTVL.

The rearrangement uses TRBV30 and TRBJ1-6, with TRBD1 matching over 7 bases. V lost 5 bases, J lost 5 bases, and 9 bases stayed unmatched. Germline-derived CDR1 and CDR2 are GTSNPN and SVGIG (reference sequence). The CDR3 is made up of 15 amino acids. CDR3 DNA: TGTGCCTGGCGGGTGTGGACAGGAGATAATTCACCCCTCCACTTT. Protein product: CAWRVWTGDNSPLHF. Full variable domain (outside the CDR3, taken from reference TRBV30 and TRBJ1-6): SQTIHQWPATLVQPVGSPLSLECTVEGTSNPNLYWYRQAAGRGLQLLFYSVGIGQISSEVPQNLSASRPQDRQFILSSKKLLLSDSGFYLCAWRVWTGDNSPLHFGNGTRLTVT.

This sequence joins TRBV7-9 and TRBJ1-1; the match to TRBD1 covers 8 bases. The ends lost 1 base at V and 1 base at J; junction bases unmatched: 8. CDR3 length: 17 residues. CDR1 and CDR2 from the germline V gene are SEHNR and FQNEAQ (reference sequence). CDR3 residues: CASSLVGGTGPNTEAFF. In DNA form, the CDR3 reads TGTGCCAGCAGCTTAGTAGGGGGGACAGGACCGAACACTGAAGCTTTCTTT.